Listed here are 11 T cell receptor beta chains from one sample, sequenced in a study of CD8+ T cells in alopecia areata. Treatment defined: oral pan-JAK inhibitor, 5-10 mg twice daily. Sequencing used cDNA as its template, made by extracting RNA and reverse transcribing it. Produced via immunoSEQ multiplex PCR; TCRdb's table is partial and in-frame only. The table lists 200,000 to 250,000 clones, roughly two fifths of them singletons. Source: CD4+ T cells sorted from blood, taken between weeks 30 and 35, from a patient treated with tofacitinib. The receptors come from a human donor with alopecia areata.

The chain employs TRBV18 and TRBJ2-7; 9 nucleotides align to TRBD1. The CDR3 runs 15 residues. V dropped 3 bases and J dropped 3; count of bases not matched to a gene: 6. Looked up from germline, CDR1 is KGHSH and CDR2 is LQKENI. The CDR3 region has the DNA TGTGCCAGCTCACCCATAAGGACAGGGGACTACGAGCAGTACTTC. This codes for CASSPIRTGDYEQYF.

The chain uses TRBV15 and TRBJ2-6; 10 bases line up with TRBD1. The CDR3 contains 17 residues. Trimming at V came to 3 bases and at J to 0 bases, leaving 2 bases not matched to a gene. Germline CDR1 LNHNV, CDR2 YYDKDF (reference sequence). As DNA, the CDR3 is TGTGCCACCAGCAGGGGACAGGGGATCTCTGGGGCCAACGTCCTGACTTTC. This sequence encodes CATSRGQGISGANVLTF. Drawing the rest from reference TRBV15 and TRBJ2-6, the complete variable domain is DAMVIQNPRYQVTQFGKPVTLSCSQTLNHNVMYWYQQKSSQAPKLLFHYYDKDFNNEADTPDNFQSRRPNTSFCFLDIRSPGLGDTAMYLCATSRGQGISGANVLTFGAGSRLTVL.

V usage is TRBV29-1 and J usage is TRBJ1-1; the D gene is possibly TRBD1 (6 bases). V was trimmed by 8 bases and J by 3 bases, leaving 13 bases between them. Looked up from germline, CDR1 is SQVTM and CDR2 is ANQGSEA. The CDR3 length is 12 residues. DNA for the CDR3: TGCAGCCTCAGGGGATTTGACACTGAAGCTTTCTTT. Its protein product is CSLRGFDTEAFF. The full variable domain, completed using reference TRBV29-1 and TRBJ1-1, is SAVISQKPSRDICQRGTSLTIQCQVDSQVTMMFWYRQQPGQSLTLIATANQGSEATYESGFVIDKFPISRPNLTFSTLTVSNMSPEDSSIYLCSLRGFDTEAFFGQGTRLTVV.

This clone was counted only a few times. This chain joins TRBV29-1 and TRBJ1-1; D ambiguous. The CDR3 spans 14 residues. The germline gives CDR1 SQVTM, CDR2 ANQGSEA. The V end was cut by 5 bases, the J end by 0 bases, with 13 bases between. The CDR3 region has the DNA TGCAGCGTTAGTGTAAACGCCATGAACACTGAAGCTTTCTTT. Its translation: CSVSVNAMNTEAFF.

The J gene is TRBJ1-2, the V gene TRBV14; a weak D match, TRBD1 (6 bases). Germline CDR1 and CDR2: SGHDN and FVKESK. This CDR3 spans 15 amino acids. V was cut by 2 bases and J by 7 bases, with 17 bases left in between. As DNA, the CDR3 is TGTGCCAGCAGCCAACTAACAGGGAGGAGGGCTGGCTACACCTTC. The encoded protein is CASSQLTGRRAGYTF.

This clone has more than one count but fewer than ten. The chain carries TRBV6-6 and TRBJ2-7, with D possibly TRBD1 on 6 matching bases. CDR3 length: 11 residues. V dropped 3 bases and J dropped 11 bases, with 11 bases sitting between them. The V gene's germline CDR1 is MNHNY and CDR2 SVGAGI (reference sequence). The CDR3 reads CASSYGQGKYF. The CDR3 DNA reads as TGTGCCAGCAGTTATGGGCAGGGGAAGTACTTC.

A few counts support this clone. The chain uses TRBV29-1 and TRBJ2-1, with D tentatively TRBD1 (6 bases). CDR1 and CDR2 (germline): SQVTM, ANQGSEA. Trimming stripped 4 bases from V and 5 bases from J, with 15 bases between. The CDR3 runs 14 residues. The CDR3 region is CSVGPRQAHNEQFF. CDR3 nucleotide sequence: TGCAGCGTTGGACCTCGACAGGCTCACAATGAGCAGTTCTTC.

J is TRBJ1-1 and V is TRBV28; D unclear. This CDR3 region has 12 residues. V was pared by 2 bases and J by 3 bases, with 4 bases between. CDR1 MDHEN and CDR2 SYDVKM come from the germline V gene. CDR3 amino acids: CASSLRYTEAFF. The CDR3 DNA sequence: TGTGCCAGCAGTTTACGGTACACTGAAGCTTTCTTT.

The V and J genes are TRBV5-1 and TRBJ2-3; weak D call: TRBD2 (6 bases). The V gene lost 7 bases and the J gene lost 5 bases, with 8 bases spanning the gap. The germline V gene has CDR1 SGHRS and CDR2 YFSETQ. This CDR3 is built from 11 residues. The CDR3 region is CASYGGDTQYF. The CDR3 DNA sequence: TGCGCCAGCTACGGGGGAGATACGCAGTATTTT.

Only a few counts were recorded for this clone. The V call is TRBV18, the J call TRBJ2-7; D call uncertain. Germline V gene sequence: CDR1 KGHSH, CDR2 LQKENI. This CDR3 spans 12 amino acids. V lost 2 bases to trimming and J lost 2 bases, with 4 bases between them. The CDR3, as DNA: TGTGCCAGCTCACCAGGCGCCTACGAGCAGTACTTC. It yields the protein CASSPGAYEQYF. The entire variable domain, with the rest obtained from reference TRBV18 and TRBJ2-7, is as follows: NAGVMQNPRHLVRRRGQEARLRCSPMKGHSHVYWYRQLPEEGLKFMVYLQKENIIDESGMPKERFSAEFPKEGPSILRIQQVVRGDSAAYFCASSPGAYEQYFGPGTRLTVT.

This CDR3 reads CASSHWGQGMKADTQYF. Written as DNA, the CDR3 is TGCGCCAGCAGTCACTGGGGACAGGGGATGAAGGCAGATACGCAGTATTTT. The genes are TRBV23-1 and TRBJ2-3; TRBD1 matches 10 bases. TRBV23-1 is filed as an ORF, its function uncertain. This CDR3 is built from 17 residues. J was trimmed by 4 bases and V by 3 bases; bases with no gene match: 10.